A single sample is the source of the 30 T cell receptor beta chains below, sequenced in a study of T cells after yellow fever vaccination. A single record per CDR3 protein comes from TCRdb applying MiXCR to the 5' RACE reads. This sample has about 340,000 distinct CDR3 sequences; around 4.1% occur once, and the top ten carry less than 25%. The material sequenced was PBMCs, taken 5 days after the yellow fever booster vaccination. The receptors here all came from a man aged 18 to 30 who received the YFV17D yellow fever vaccine.

This clonotype was found many times. The J gene is TRBJ2-5, the V gene TRBV7-2; 9 nucleotides line up with TRBD2. This CDR3 comprises 15 residues. The J segment lost 2 bases and the V segment lost 1 base, leaving 2 bases of the junction unmatched. Per germline, CDR1 SGHTA and CDR2 FQGNSA. The CDR3 coding sequence is TGTGCCAGCAGCTTAGTTGCGGGGGGGCAAGAGACCCAGTACTTC. Translated: CASSLVAGGQETQYF. Variable domain in full (rest from reference TRBV7-2 and TRBJ2-5): GAGVSQSPSNKVTEKGKDVELRCDPISGHTALYWYRQSLGQGLEFLIYFQGNSAPDKSGLPSDRFSAERTGGSVSTLTIQRTQQEDSAVYLCASSLVAGGQETQYFGPGTRLLVL.

The chain links TRBV20-1 to TRBJ2-3; 9 bases line up with TRBD2. CDR3 size: 13 residues. The germline gives CDR1 DFQATT, CDR2 SNEGSKA (reference sequence). V lost 5 bases and J lost 1; bases outside the gene matches: 1. CDR3 nucleotides: TGCAGTGCTTTAGCGGGGGGCACAGATACGCAGTATTTT. Its protein is CSALAGGTDTQYF.

The chain has TRBV27 and TRBJ2-5, with a possible D match to TRBD1 (6 bases). Trimming took 3 bases from V and 11 from J, leaving 16 bases between them. The CDR3 runs to 13 residues. CDR1 and CDR2 (germline): MNHEY, SMNVEV (reference sequence). The CDR3 protein is CASSFRDTDRQYF. CDR3 DNA: TGTGCCAGCAGTTTTCGGGACACCGACAGGCAGTACTTC.

This rearrangement joins TRBV6-5 to TRBJ2-7, with D uncertain. This CDR3 is 14 amino acids long. Germline CDR1 MNHEY, CDR2 SVGAGI. With 6 bases removed from V and 4 bases from J, the gap between germline ends came to 16 bases. The CDR3 is CASSPWTDAYEQYF. In DNA form, the CDR3 reads TGTGCCAGCAGCCCCTGGACGGATGCGTACGAGCAGTACTTC.

The genes are TRBV5-4 and TRBJ1-2; 7 bases are shared with TRBD1. Germline V gene lookup returns CDR1 SGHNT and CDR2 YYREEE (reference sequence). The CDR3 extends over 14 amino acids. V dropped 4 bases and J dropped 8; count of bases not matched to a gene: 11. CDR3 sequence reads: CASSPGTDQGGYTF. CDR3 coding DNA: TGTGCCAGCAGCCCGGGGACAGACCAAGGGGGCTACACCTTC.

This clonotype was recorded a few times. This chain links TRBV7-2 with TRBJ2-7, with D possibly called TRBD1 or TRBD2 (5 bases each). Looked up from germline, CDR1 is SGHTA and CDR2 is FQGNSA. Trimming removed 5 bases from V and 6 bases from J, with 23 bases in between. The CDR3 is made up of 16 amino acids. CDR3 residues: CASSPLGTNLVSEQYF. The DNA for the CDR3 is TGTGCCAGCAGCCCCTTAGGGACGAACTTGGTAAGCGAGCAGTACTTC.

CDR3 nucleotides: TGTGCCAGCAGCTTGTTGGCAGGCCGCGGGGGGATGTCAGGCTACGAGCAGTACTTC. It codes for CASSLLAGRGGMSGYEQYF. The V call is TRBV5-6, the J call TRBJ2-7, with TRBD2 matching 8 bases. CDR1 is SGHDT and CDR2 is YYEEEE in the germline V gene. The V segment lost 1 base and the J segment 3 bases; nucleotides outside the gene matches: 18. CDR3 length: 19 residues.

Only a few counts were recorded for this clonotype. The chain is built from TRBV7-9 and TRBJ1-1; D is ambiguous. The germline V gene encodes CDR1 SEHNR and CDR2 FQNEAQ (reference sequence). Trimming took 5 bases from V and 5 from J, leaving 18 bases between them. This CDR3 region has 15 residues. Here the CDR3 reads CASSPQQSTGTEAFF. In nucleotides, the CDR3 is TGTGCCAGCAGCCCTCAACAGTCAACGGGGACTGAAGCTTTCTTT.

In this sample, this clonotype turned up many times. The chain links TRBV11-2 to TRBJ2-5; D gene ambiguous. The CDR3 spans 15 residues. V dropped 1 base and J dropped 5 bases, with 14 bases sitting between them. From germline, CDR1 is SGHAT and CDR2 FQNNGV. Here the CDR3 reads CASSLVADPWETQYF. For the CDR3, the DNA is TGTGCCAGCAGCTTAGTGGCGGACCCGTGGGAGACCCAGTACTTC.

This clonotype has a handful of counts. The chain uses TRBV12-3 or TRBV12-4 and TRBJ2-2; TRBD1 is a possible D gene (6 bases). The V end was cut by 2 bases, the J end by 5 bases, with 12 bases between. The length of the CDR3 is 15 residues. DNA of the CDR3: TGTGCCAGCAGTTTAACAGGGTCAGGTACCGGGGAGCTGTTTTTT. It is translated as CASSLTGSGTGELFF.

This clonotype was detected ten times or more. This chain connects TRBV2 to TRBJ1-1; TRBD1 agrees at 10 bases. The length of the CDR3 is 12 residues. The V and J ends lost 11 bases and 5 bases, in that order; junction bases with no gene match: 5. Germline loops: CDR1 SNHLY, CDR2 FYNNEI. The CDR3 protein is CAGRTGGTEAFF. The CDR3 nucleotides read TGTGCCGGACGGACAGGGGGGACTGAAGCTTTCTTT.

Comment on this clonotype: Germline is not matched at one junction end, which may reflect a read error. The J gene is TRBJ1-1, the V gene TRBV6-5; D is perhaps TRBD1 (6 bases). The CDR3 contains 12 residues. The germline V gene encodes CDR1 MNHEY and CDR2 SVGAGI. The CDR3 region has the DNA TGTGCCGGCAGCTCCAGGGGTTTTGAAGCTTTCTTT. This sequence encodes CAGSSRGFEAFF.

This clonotype was seen repeatedly, ten times or more. The V gene is TRBV7-2, the J gene TRBJ2-7, with 7 bases fitting TRBD1. Trimming cost V 5 bases and J 7 bases; bases outside gene matches: 8. The CDR3 is 13 amino acids. Germline V gene data show CDR1 as SGHTA and CDR2 as FQGNSA. The CDR3 nucleotides read TGTGCCAGCAGCCCGGGAAGGGGGCGGGAGCAGTACGTC. Amino acids: CASSPGRGREQYV.

V and J are TRBV11-2 and TRBJ2-3, with unresolved D. Germline assignment: CDR1 SGHAT and CDR2 FQNNGV. Trimming pared 5 bases from V and 3 bases from J, leaving 12 bases between. The CDR3 runs to 14 residues. CDR3 in DNA: TGTGCCAGCAGCGCACCACCCTCTACAGATACGCAGTATTTT. The encoded protein is CASSAPPSTDTQYF.

The rearrangement joins TRBV12-3 or TRBV12-4 to TRBJ2-7, with 8 nucleotides matching TRBD1. This CDR3 contains 13 residues. V lost 6 bases to trimming and J lost 5 bases; unmatched junction nucleotides: 6. In nucleotides, the CDR3 is TGTGCCAGCAGAAAGACAGGGGTTAACGAGCAGTACGTC. Translation gives CASRKTGVNEQYV.

This clonotype was seen at least ten times. CDR3 DNA: TGTGCCAGCAGCTCCCAGCGGGGGGGACGACGCACAGATACGCAGTATTTT. This translates into CASSSQRGGRRTDTQYF. The chain combines TRBV7-2 with TRBJ2-3; 10 nucleotides agree with TRBD2. The germline V gene encodes CDR1 SGHTA and CDR2 FQGNSA. The CDR3 consists of 17 residues. The J segment lost 1 base and the V segment lost 4 bases, leaving 8 bases of the junction unmatched.

The V gene is TRBV20-1, the J gene TRBJ2-1; 10 nucleotides match TRBD1. V dropped 6 bases and J dropped 9; count of bases not matched to a gene: 11. From germline, CDR1 is DFQATT and CDR2 SNEGSKA (reference sequence). The CDR3 sequence is 14 residues long. The CDR3 DNA reads TGCAGTGCCCCCCAGGGACAGGGGTCGGTTGAGCAGTTCTTC. Translation: CSAPQGQGSVEQFF.

The sample holds a few counts of this clonotype. V gene TRBV4-1 combines with J gene TRBJ2-7; 7 bases are shared with TRBD1. Germline CDR1 is MGHRA and CDR2 is YSYEKL. This CDR3 contains 14 residues. With V trimmed by 1 base and J by 4 bases, 4 bases remained unmatched. The DNA of the CDR3 is TGCGCCAGCAGCCAAGGACAGGGTGAATACGAGCAGTACTTC. Translating it yields CASSQGQGEYEQYF.

This clonotype was detected ten times or more. The V and J genes are TRBV7-9 and TRBJ2-3; 7 bases agree with TRBD2. This CDR3 is 16 amino acids long. The trim removed 7 bases at V and 0 bases at J, leaving 10 bases unmatched. The germline gives CDR1 SEHNR, CDR2 FQNEAQ (reference sequence). The CDR3: CASTLPERGSTDTQYF. The CDR3 nucleotides read TGTGCCAGCACCCTCCCCGAGCGGGGTAGCACAGATACGCAGTATTTT.

This clonotype appeared many times. The chain is built from TRBV4-2 and TRBJ2-2; TRBD1 agrees at 8 bases. The germline V gene has CDR1 LGHNA and CDR2 YNFKEQ. Trimming cost V 0 bases and J 3 bases; bases outside gene matches: 6. The CDR3 runs 17 residues. DNA of the CDR3: TGTGCCAGCAGCCAAGATCGCAGGGGGCCCGACACCGGGGAGCTGTTTTTT. The encoded protein is CASSQDRRGPDTGELFF.

This clonotype was counted ten times or more. This chain joins TRBV7-2 and TRBJ2-2, with D perhaps TRBD2 (6 bases). Germline assignment: CDR1 SGHTA and CDR2 FQGNSA. V was cut by 6 bases and J by 6 bases, with 14 bases left in between. The CDR3 contains 14 residues. CDR3 amino acids: CASRSGSRAGELFF. CDR3 sequence (DNA): TGTGCCAGCAGAAGCGGGTCGAGGGCCGGGGAGCTGTTTTTT. Looking up the rest from reference TRBV7-2 and TRBJ2-2 gives the full variable domain: GAGVSQSPSNKVTEKGKDVELRCDPISGHTALYWYRQSLGQGLEFLIYFQGNSAPDKSGLPSDRFSAERTGGSVSTLTIQRTQQEDSAVYLCASRSGSRAGELFFGEGSRLTVL.

V usage is TRBV12-3 or TRBV12-4 and J usage is TRBJ2-7; 13 positions match TRBD2. Unmatched junction bases numbered 8, after V lost 6 bases and J lost 3 bases. This CDR3 is 16 amino acids long. CDR3 region: CASRPRTSGGFYEQYF. CDR3 nucleotides: TGTGCCAGCAGACCCCGGACTAGCGGGGGATTCTACGAGCAGTACTTC.

This clonotype was picked up many times. The V gene is TRBV5-1, the J gene TRBJ2-5; unclear D gene. The CDR3 is 15 amino acids. The germline V gene encodes CDR1 SGHRS and CDR2 YFSETQ. The V gene lost 0 bases and the J gene lost 4 bases, with 13 bases spanning the gap. The CDR3 is CASSLEQIGGETQYF. CDR3 coding DNA: TGCGCCAGCAGCTTGGAACAGATTGGTGGAGAGACCCAGTACTTC.

This clonotype appeared many times. The chain employs TRBV20-1 and TRBJ2-1; TRBD2 is a possible D gene (5 bases). CDR3 length: 14 residues. Germline CDR1 and CDR2: DFQATT and SNEGSKA (reference sequence). Trimming left V 1 base short and J 5 bases short, with 12 bases between. In DNA form, the CDR3 reads TGCAGTGCTAGAGGATTGCGGGCTAACAATGAGCAGTTCTTC. Amino acids: CSARGLRANNEQFF.

The table lists this clonotype with a few counts. The genes are TRBV7-3 and TRBJ2-7; no definite D call. Trimming pared 3 bases from V and 0 bases from J, leaving 6 bases between. Looked up from germline, CDR1 is SGHTA and CDR2 is FQGTGA. The CDR3 consists of 13 residues. The CDR3 here is CASSFPSSYEQYV. The CDR3, as DNA: TGTGCCAGCAGCTTTCCCAGCTCCTACGAGCAGTACGTC.

This clonotype was counted ten times or more. The chain uses TRBV5-1 and TRBJ2-7; the D gene is possibly TRBD1 (6 bases). From germline, CDR1 is SGHRS and CDR2 YFSETQ. The CDR3 has 14 amino acids. Between the trimmed V and J ends, which lost 0 bases and 3 bases, there was a span of 10 bases. The CDR3 sequence: CASSLDRDYYEQYF. The CDR3, as DNA: TGCGCCAGCAGCTTGGACAGGGATTACTACGAGCAGTACTTC.

This clonotype was seen a few times. This sequence joins TRBV6-2 or TRBV6-3 and TRBJ1-5; 8 bases map to TRBD1. V trimming: 7 bases; J trimming: 7 bases; junction bases outside the gene matches: 12. CDR1 is MNHEY and CDR2 is SVGEGT in the germline V gene. This CDR3 is 15 amino acids long. In DNA form, the CDR3 reads TGTGCCAGCAAGGATTCCCGGACAGGGAGACAGCCCCAGCATTTT. It yields the protein CASKDSRTGRQPQHF.

In this sample, this clonotype turned up a few times. J is TRBJ2-2 and V is TRBV20-1; 9 nucleotides match TRBD2. J was trimmed by 4 bases and V by 2 bases; bases with no gene match: 5. The germline gives CDR1 DFQATT, CDR2 SNEGSKA (reference sequence). The CDR3 extends over 15 amino acids. The CDR3: CSARFSGGLTGELFF. In DNA, the CDR3 is TGCAGTGCTAGATTTAGCGGGGGCCTCACCGGGGAGCTGTTTTTT.

The chain links TRBV2 to TRBJ2-3, with 8 positions matching TRBD2. The germline V gene encodes CDR1 SNHLY and CDR2 FYNNEI. The CDR3 extends over 13 amino acids. Trimming took 10 bases from V and 6 from J; bases not matched to a gene: 9. Here the CDR3 reads CATPRGGKDTQYF. The DNA of the CDR3 is TGTGCCACCCCTCGGGGGGGCAAGGATACGCAGTATTTT.

This clonotype was picked up a small number of times. The CDR3 nucleotides are TGTGCCAGCAGTTATGGGGGGGGAGGCTACACCTTC. It translates to CASSYGGGGYTF. The rearrangement links TRBV6-5 to TRBJ1-2, with D perhaps TRBD1 (5 bases). Germline V gene lookup returns CDR1 MNHEY and CDR2 SVGAGI. V lost 3 bases and J 8 bases, leaving 10 bases between the germline ends. The CDR3 covers 12 residues.